The sequence of this TCR beta chain was determined in a study of cytomegalovirus exposure and HLA in healthy donors. Study information: Out of around 360 genotyped donors, 81% belonged to the Caucasian-associated ancestry cluster.

The study's findings and limits: As confirmed in vitro, a few CMV-associated chains were specific for CMV antigens. Among TCR beta chains of equal frequency, HLA-associated ones were more clonally expanded in a later analysis.

To note about this clone: The target antigen is unknown.

The study ran its PCR with 60 Vbeta and 13 Jbeta primers. The table came from immunoSEQ multiplex PCR; TCRdb's copy has only in-frame clones and leaves some out. In total, the table holds under 65,000 clones. This CDR3 region has 13 residues. CDR1 KGHSH and CDR2 LQKENI come from the germline V gene. V lost 0 bases, J lost 5 bases, and 8 bases lay in between. This sequence originates from a woman aged 30 to 39 in good health and CMV-seropositive. The chain joins TRBV18 to TRBJ2-7; D is unresolved. Input material: PBMCs. The CDR3 is CASSPPSKNEQYF. Written as DNA, the CDR3 is TGTGCCAGCTCACCACCGAGCAAGAACGAGCAGTACTTC.